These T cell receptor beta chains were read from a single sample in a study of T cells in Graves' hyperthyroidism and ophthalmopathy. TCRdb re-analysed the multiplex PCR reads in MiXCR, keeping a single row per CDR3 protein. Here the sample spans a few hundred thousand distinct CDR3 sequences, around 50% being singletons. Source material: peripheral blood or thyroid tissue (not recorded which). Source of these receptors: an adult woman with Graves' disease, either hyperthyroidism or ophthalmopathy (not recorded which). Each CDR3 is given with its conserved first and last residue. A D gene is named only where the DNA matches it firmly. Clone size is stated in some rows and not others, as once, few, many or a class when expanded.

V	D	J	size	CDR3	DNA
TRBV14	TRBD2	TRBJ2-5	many	CASSRLAGRETQYF	TGTGCCAGCAGCCGACTAGCGGGACGAGAGACCCAGTACTTC
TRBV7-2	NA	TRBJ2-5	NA	CASSLDYGFQETQYF	TGTGCCAGCAGCCTGGATTACGGCTTCCAAGAGACCCAGTACTTC
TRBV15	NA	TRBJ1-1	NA	CATSVGGVNTEAFF	TGTGCCACCAGCGTAGGTGGGGTGAACACTGAAGCTTTCTTT
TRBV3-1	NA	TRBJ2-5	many	CASSQRGEETQYF	TGTGCCAGCAGCCAAAGAGGGGAAGAGACCCAGTACTTC
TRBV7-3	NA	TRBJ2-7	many	CASSFDLRGSEQYF	TGTGCCAGCAGCTTCGATTTACGGGGTAGCGAGCAGTACTTC
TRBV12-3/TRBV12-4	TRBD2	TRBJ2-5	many	CASTRGFDSGKETQYF	TGTGCCAGCACCAGGGGATTTGATAGCGGGAAAGAGACCCAGTACTTC
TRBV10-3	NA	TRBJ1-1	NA	CAISESAGGFF	TGTGCCATCAGTGAGTCAGCGGGAGGTTTCTTT
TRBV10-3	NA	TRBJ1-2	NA	CAIRTRDNYGYTF	TGTGCCATCAGGACCCGGGACAACTATGGCTACACCTTC
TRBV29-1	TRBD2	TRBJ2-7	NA	CSVESLAGGEYEQYF	TGCAGCGTTGAATCGCTAGCGGGAGGGGAATACGAGCAGTACTTC
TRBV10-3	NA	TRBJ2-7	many	CAISEPESYEQYF	TGTGCCATCAGTGAGCCTGAATCCTACGAGCAGTACTTC
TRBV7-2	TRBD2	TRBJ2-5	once	CALWLVAGEQTQYF	TGTGCCCTTTGGTTGGTAGCGGGAGAACAGACCCAGTACTTC
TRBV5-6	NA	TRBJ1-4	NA	CASGLPNEVEKLFF	TGTGCCAGCGGCTTGCCGAATGAGGTTGAAAAACTGTTTTTT
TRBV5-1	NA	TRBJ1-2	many	CASSSDPYYGYTF	TGCGCCAGCAGCTCGGATCCTTACTATGGCTACACCTTC
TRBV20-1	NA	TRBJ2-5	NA	CSARDGGLETQYF	TGCAGTGCTAGAGATGGGGGGCTAGAGACCCAGTACTTC
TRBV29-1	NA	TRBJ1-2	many	CSVREALGYTF	TGCAGCGTGAGGGAGGCATTAGGCTACACCTTC
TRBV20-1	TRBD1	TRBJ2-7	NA	CSARDRDRASYEQYF	TGCAGTGCTAGAGACCGGGACAGGGCCTCCTACGAGCAGTACTTC
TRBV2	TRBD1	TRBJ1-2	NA	CASSEGQGFNYGYTF	TGTGCCAGCAGTGAGGGACAGGGATTTAACTATGGCTACACCTTC
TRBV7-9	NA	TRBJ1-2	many	CASSFGQNYGYTF	TGTGCCAGCAGCTTTGGACAGAACTATGGCTACACCTTC
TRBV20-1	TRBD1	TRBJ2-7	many	CSATDRAGNEQYF	TGCAGTGCTACCGACAGGGCCGGCAACGAGCAGTACTTC
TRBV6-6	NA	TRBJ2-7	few	CAISGSTANIYEQYF	TGTGCCATCAGCGGATCGACAGCAAATATCTACGAGCAGTACTTC